At least ten counts were recorded for the clone carrying this T cell receptor beta chain. MiXCR was run by TCRdb on the RACE reads, yielding one entry per CDR3 protein. The sample yields some 400,000 distinct CDR3 sequences, approximately 4.4% seen once. The data are from a study of human T cells and chemical hapten exposure. The V end was cut by 0 bases, the J end by 2 bases, with 14 bases between. Germline V gene data show CDR1 as LGHNT and CDR2 as FRNRAP. There are 16 residues in the CDR3. The time point: patch test 1, 2 weeks after DPC sensitization. Noted treatment: therapeutic diphenylcyclopropenone sensitization with weekly scalp DPC.

The TCR originated in a woman in her forties or fifties with alopecia areata. Some clones in this sample may be carry-over from other donors' samples. This material consisted of whole blood, taken in connection with sensitization to the hapten diphenylcyclopropenone (DPC). The genes are TRBV12-5 and TRBJ2-7; D assignment may be TRBD1 or TRBD2 (6 bases each). CDR3 in amino acids: CASGLVQRGAAYEQYF. The CDR3 DNA is TGTGCTAGTGGTTTGGTACAGAGGGGGGCAGCCTACGAGCAGTACTTC.